The 15 T cell receptor beta chains in this list originate from one sample, sequenced in a study of spatial heterogeneity in lung cancer. TCRdb ran MiXCR on the 5' RACE reads and lists one entry per CDR3 protein. The profile covers about 18,000 distinct CDR3 sequences, with 7.5% appearing a single time and more than 20% taken by the ten largest. This sample's time point: sample taken at primary tumor resection. For these receptors, no antigen is known. Points from the study as a whole: Intratumoral expanded alpha and beta TCR counts were found to track tumor mutation counts.

The sample in question was lung tumor tissue, obtained at surgery. These receptors all stem from a male donor with early-stage non-small cell lung cancer.

This clonotype was counted only a few times. The CDR3 nucleotides read TGTGCCAGCAGCTTAGATCGCGGGGGCGCGGAGGGCTACACCTTC. Its translation: CASSLDRGGAEGYTF. The rearrangement joins TRBV11-2 to TRBJ1-2; TRBD1 is a possible D gene (6 bases). V lost 0 bases and J 8 bases, leaving 16 bases between the germline ends. This CDR3 has 15 amino acids. Germline V lookup: CDR1 SGHAT, CDR2 FQNNGV.

This clonotype was recorded at least ten times. This rearrangement joins TRBV9 to TRBJ1-6, with D hard to call. Germline CDR1 and CDR2: SGDLS and YYNGEE. The V end was cut by 2 bases, the J end by 9 bases, with 12 bases between. This CDR3 is built from 14 residues. The CDR3 spells CASSVGGYRSPLHF. CDR3 bases: TGTGCCAGCAGCGTTGGAGGATATCGTTCACCCCTCCACTTT.

The chain recombines TRBV5-1 with TRBJ1-1, with 8 bases aligning to TRBD1. The CDR3 spans 14 residues. Germline V gene lookup returns CDR1 SGHRS and CDR2 YFSETQ. With 4 bases clipped from V and 0 bases from J, the junction kept 2 bases outside the gene matches. Here the CDR3 reads CASSARGLNTEAFF. The CDR3 DNA reads TGCGCCAGCAGCGCCAGGGGGCTGAACACTGAAGCTTTCTTT.

This clonotype was recorded at least ten times. V and J are TRBV7-2 and TRBJ1-6; maybe TRBD1 (5 bases). V gave up 1 base and J gave up 7 bases, with 11 bases separating them. The CDR3 is 15 amino acids. Germline V gives CDR1 SGHTA, CDR2 FQGNSA. In DNA, the CDR3 is TGTGCCAGCAGCTTAGGGGGCAGCGCGAATTCACCCCTCCACTTT. It encodes CASSLGGSANSPLHF.

This clonotype occurred a few times. J is TRBJ2-2 and V is TRBV9; tentative D call: TRBD1 (5 bases). The V gene's germline CDR1 is SGDLS and CDR2 YYNGEE. Deletions cut 0 bases from V and 6 bases from J, with 12 bases between. The CDR3 contains 15 residues. Here the CDR3 DNA reads TGTGCCAGCAGCGTAGCACAGGCTGGGGCCGGGGAGCTGTTTTTT. Translated: CASSVAQAGAGELFF.

This clonotype was detected many times. The CDR3 DNA sequence: TGTGCCAGCAGTGCGCTGACAGGGTACACTGAAGCTTTCTTT. This gives the protein CASSALTGYTEAFF. The chain couples TRBV28 to TRBJ1-1; 7 bases map to TRBD1. The V and J ends lost 5 bases and 3 bases, in that order; junction bases with no gene match: 6. Germline CDR1 is MDHEN and CDR2 is SYDVKM. The length of the CDR3 is 14 residues.

Ten or more counts support this clonotype. The gene calls are TRBV7-9 and TRBJ1-2; D call uncertain. CDR1 is SEHNR and CDR2 is FQNEAQ in the germline V gene (reference sequence). V was trimmed by 3 bases and J by 4 bases, leaving 12 bases between them. The CDR3 sequence is 14 residues long. The CDR3 reads CASSFDILLYGYTF. DNA for the CDR3: TGTGCCAGCAGCTTTGACATACTGCTCTATGGCTACACCTTC.

By sample share, this clonotype is medium-sized. The chain carries TRBV11-2 and TRBJ1-3, with D perhaps TRBD1 (6 bases). V lost 2 bases and J lost 7, with 9 bases in between. The germline V gene has CDR1 SGHAT and CDR2 FQNNGV. This CDR3 has 13 residues. CDR3 bases: TGTGCCAGCAGCTTAACAGGGTACAACACCATATATTTT. Translating it yields CASSLTGYNTIYF.

A few counts support this clonotype. The V call is TRBV20-1, the J call TRBJ1-1, with no clear D. The germline V gene encodes CDR1 DFQATT and CDR2 SNEGSKA (reference sequence). Trimming shortened V by 5 bases and J by 2 bases, and 15 bases separated the two germline ends. The CDR3 spans 14 residues. The CDR3 spells CSAFTTEINTEAFF. Written as DNA, the CDR3 is TGCAGTGCTTTTACTACAGAAATTAACACTGAAGCTTTCTTT.

This clonotype is classed as medium-sized. The chain is built from TRBV20-1 and TRBJ2-7; 7 bases line up with TRBD1. J gave up 5 bases and V 2 bases, and 3 bases lay outside the gene matches. Germline CDR1 reads DFQATT; CDR2 reads SNEGSKA (reference sequence). The CDR3 totals 12 residues. Here the CDR3 DNA reads TGCAGTGCTAGAAACACAGGGGACGAGCAGTACTTC. It specifies CSARNTGDEQYF.

This clonotype appeared many times. This rearrangement joins TRBV28 to TRBJ2-3; 8 bases align to TRBD1. Germline loops: CDR1 MDHEN, CDR2 SYDVKM. The CDR3 sequence is 13 residues long. V was pared by 8 bases and J by 5 bases, with 6 bases of the junction left unmatched. CDR3 region: CASYGQGLDTQYF. The DNA for the CDR3 is TGTGCCAGCTACGGACAGGGTCTAGATACGCAGTATTTT.

This clonotype was found many times. The CDR3, as DNA: TGTGCCAGCAGCGTAGCTCCGCGGGGGGCTGCAGATACGCAGTATTTT. Its protein is CASSVAPRGAADTQYF. V gene TRBV9 combines with J gene TRBJ2-3, with 8 nucleotides matching TRBD2. Germline-derived CDR1 and CDR2 are SGDLS and YYNGEE. This CDR3 comprises 16 residues. V was clipped by 0 bases and J by 4 bases; unmatched bases: 7.

J is TRBJ2-1 and V is TRBV10-3; D is perhaps TRBD1 (6 bases). Germline CDR1 and CDR2: ENHRY and SYGVKD. The CDR3 spans 15 residues. Trimming shortened V by 5 bases and J by 2 bases, and 13 bases separated the two germline ends. The CDR3, as DNA: TGTGCCATCAGTCCGGGACACAATACCTACAATGAGCAGTTCTTC. This sequence encodes CAISPGHNTYNEQFF.

By sample share, this clonotype is medium-sized. The chain has TRBV11-2 and TRBJ2-1; TRBD1 aligns across 11 bases. The CDR3 loop spans 16 amino acids. V trimming: 2 bases; J trimming: 8 bases; junction bases outside the gene matches: 8. The V gene's germline CDR1 is SGHAT and CDR2 FQNNGV. For the CDR3, the DNA is TGTGCCAGCAGCTTAAGAGGACAGGGGGCAGCGGATGAGCAGTTCTTC. It translates to CASSLRGQGAADEQFF.

Only a few counts were recorded for this clonotype. The rearrangement links TRBV3-1 to TRBJ1-2; D is unresolved. Germline lookup yields CDR1 LGHDT and CDR2 YNNKEL (reference sequence). This CDR3 comprises 13 residues. V dropped 1 base and J dropped 6 bases, with 9 bases sitting between them. As DNA, the CDR3 is TGTGCCAGCAGCCAAGCTTTGAGTGATGGCTACACCTTC. Protein: CASSQALSDGYTF. The entire variable domain, with the rest obtained from reference TRBV3-1 and TRBJ1-2, is as follows: DTAVSQTPKYLVTQMGNDKSIKCEQNLGHDTMYWYKQDSKKFLKIMFSYNNKELIINETVPNRFSPKSPDKAHLNLHINSLELGDSAVYFCASSQALSDGYTFGSGTRLTVV.